This T cell receptor beta chain stems from a study of T cells expressing NK-cell markers. General study results and limits: Among CD8+ T cells from about six donors, dominant NKG2C+ clonotypes accounted for about 1.0-7.0%.

No DNA is given; TCRdb re-called the 5' RACE reads and lists each CDR3 protein once. Recorded for this sample: 550,000 to 600,000 distinct CDR3 sequences. Concerning this clonotype itself: The antigen is not known.

From germline, CDR1 is LGHNA and CDR2 YNFKEQ. The CDR3 sequence is 13 residues long. Sequenced: blood T cells: a sorted CD56 or NKG2C T cell subset, CD4+ or CD8+ T cells, or bulk PBMC T cells (not recorded which). This clonotype was sampled from a man aged 18 to 35 in good health. This chain links TRBV4-2 with TRBJ2-3; TCRdb's D call of TRBD2 is untestable without DNA. This CDR3 is CASSQGLAGTQYF.